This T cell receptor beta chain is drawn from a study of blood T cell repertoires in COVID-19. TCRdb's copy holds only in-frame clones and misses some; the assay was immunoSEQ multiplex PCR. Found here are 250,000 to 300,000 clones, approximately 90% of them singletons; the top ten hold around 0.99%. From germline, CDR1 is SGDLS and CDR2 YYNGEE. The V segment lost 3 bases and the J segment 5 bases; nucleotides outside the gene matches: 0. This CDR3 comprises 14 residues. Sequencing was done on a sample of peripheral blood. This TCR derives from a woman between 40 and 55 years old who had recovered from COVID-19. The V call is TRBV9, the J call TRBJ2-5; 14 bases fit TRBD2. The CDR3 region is CASSGTSGGETQYF. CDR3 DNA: TGTGCCAGCAGCGGGACTAGCGGGGGGGAGACCCAGTACTTC. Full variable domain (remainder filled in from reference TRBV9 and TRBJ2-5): DSGVTQTPKHLITATGQRVTLRCSPRSGDLSVYWYQQSLDQGLQFLIQYYNGEERAKGNILERFSAQQFPDLHSELNLSSLELGDSALYFCASSGTSGGETQYFGPGTRLLVL.